Listed here are 23 T cell receptor beta chains from one sample, sequenced in a study of cytomegalovirus exposure and HLA in healthy donors. Assay: immunoSEQ multiplex PCR; the TCRdb copy retains only in-frame clones and omits some. The sample lists about 130,000 clones; approximately 89% were seen once. What was sequenced was PBMCs. Every receptor here comes from a woman between 18 and 29 years old in good health and CMV-seropositive.

The chain uses TRBV11-2 and TRBJ1-4; 8 positions agree with TRBD1. The CDR3 runs 17 residues. The germline V gene encodes CDR1 SGHAT and CDR2 FQNNGV. V lost 6 bases and J lost 0; bases outside the gene matches: 9. The CDR3 coding sequence is TGTGCCAGCAGTTCCGGACAGGGTCTCACAACTAATGAAAAACTGTTTTTT. This sequence encodes CASSSGQGLTTNEKLFF.

This chain uses TRBV7-2 with TRBJ1-5, with D possibly being TRBD1 (5 bases). The germline CDR1 and CDR2 sequences are SGHTA and FQGNSA. V lost 3 bases to trimming and J lost 6 bases, with 9 bases between them. The CDR3 has 13 amino acids. The CDR3 DNA is TGTGCCAGCAGCTTTAGGGGCGGTCAGCCCCAGCATTTT. Its translation is CASSFRGGQPQHF.

The chain joins TRBV1 to TRBJ2-3; no DNA check was done on the table's D call, TRBD2. TRBV1 is shown as a pseudogene. CDR3 length: 16 residues. The CDR3 sequence: CTSSQGLAGYTDTQYF. The DNA for the CDR3 is TGCACCAGCAGCCAAGGGCTAGCGGGGTATACAGATACGCAGTATTTT.

This clone was seen only a few times. An end of the junction does not agree with germline; a read error may underlie this. The chain combines TRBV28 with TRBJ2-7, with D possibly TRBD1 on 6 matching bases. Germline CDR1 reads MDHEN; CDR2 reads SYDVKM. The CDR3 totals 11 residues. CDR3 nucleotide sequence: TGTGCCAGCAGCAGGGGACGGCCACCCCTCTTC. Protein product: CASSRGRPPLF.

V and J are TRBV4-2 and TRBJ2-7, with D perhaps matching TRBD1 (5 bases). Per germline, CDR1 LGHNA and CDR2 YNFKEQ. Trimming pared 4 bases from V and 5 bases from J, leaving 21 bases between. This CDR3 is 16 amino acids long. CDR3 protein: CASSPSGAGPLHEQYF. In nucleotides, the CDR3 is TGTGCCAGCAGCCCCTCTGGGGCAGGACCTCTCCACGAGCAGTACTTC.

This clone was detected a few times. The chain joins TRBV18 to TRBJ1-1, with D unclear. V was clipped by 0 bases and J by 8 bases, with 10 bases between them. The CDR3 contains 13 residues. CDR1 and CDR2 (germline): KGHSH, LQKENI. The CDR3 nucleotides are TGTGCCAGCTCACCACCAAGAGGATTCGAAGCTTTCTTT. Amino acid sequence: CASSPPRGFEAFF.

The CDR3 reads CASSQNPGTGGTEQFF. In DNA, the CDR3 is TGTGCCAGTAGCCAAAACCCGGGGACAGGGGGCACTGAGCAGTTCTTC. This sequence joins TRBV19 and TRBJ2-1; 12 bases match TRBD1. Per the germline V gene, CDR1 is LNHDA and CDR2 is SQIVND (reference sequence). V shed 6 bases, J shed 9 bases, and the junction held 12 bases outside the gene matches. CDR3 length equals 16 residues.

V usage is TRBV6-1 and J usage is TRBJ1-2; D is perhaps TRBD1 (5 bases). CDR1 is MNHNS and CDR2 is SASEGT in the germline V gene. V was clipped by 7 bases and J by 7 bases, with 13 bases between them. The CDR3 sequence is 12 residues long. The CDR3 here is CASTAAGGGYTF. CDR3 DNA: TGTGCCAGCACCGCGGCGGGGGGTGGCTACACCTTC.

The chain uses TRBV28 and TRBJ1-2, with a possible D match to TRBD1 (5 bases). The CDR3 totals 13 residues. Germline CDR1 MDHEN, CDR2 SYDVKM. Trimming took 7 bases from V and 8 from J, leaving 17 bases between them. Here the CDR3 DNA reads TGTGCCAGCATTAAGGACACTTGGATCGGCTACACCTTC. Its protein product is CASIKDTWIGYTF.

This clone appeared a single time. The V gene is TRBV10-2, the J gene TRBJ2-7, with a possible D match to TRBD1 (5 bases). The CDR3 consists of 13 residues. Germline CDR1 WSHSY, CDR2 SAAADI. V was trimmed by 6 bases and J by 1 base, leaving 10 bases between them. CDR3 in DNA: TGCGCCAGCAGAACAGGTCCTTCCTACGAGCAGTACTTC. Protein: CASRTGPSYEQYF.

The J gene is TRBJ1-5, the V gene TRBV6-5; 9 positions match TRBD1. Germline V CDR1 and CDR2: MNHEY, SVGAGI. V lost 5 bases and J lost 4; bases outside the gene matches: 3. CDR3 length: 14 amino acids. CDR3 amino acids: CASSKGTGNQPQHF. The CDR3 DNA sequence: TGTGCCAGCAGTAAGGGGACAGGGAATCAGCCCCAGCATTTT.

This clone was observed a few times. The chain uses TRBV30 and TRBJ1-6; D remains unclear. CDR3 size: 16 residues. CDR1 and CDR2 (germline): GTSNPN, SVGIG (reference sequence). V lost 0 bases to trimming and J lost 8 bases, with 17 bases between them. The CDR3 here is CAWSVPSAGNYSPLHF. In DNA form, the CDR3 reads TGTGCCTGGAGTGTACCGTCGGCCGGGAACTATTCACCCCTCCACTTT. Complete variable domain (other parts from reference TRBV30 and TRBJ1-6): SQTIHQWPATLVQPVGSPLSLECTVEGTSNPNLYWYRQAAGRGLQLLFYSVGIGQISSEVPQNLSASRPQDRQFILSSKKLLLSDSGFYLCAWSVPSAGNYSPLHFGNGTRLTVT.

This rearrangement joins TRBV27 to TRBJ2-2, with 9 positions matching TRBD2. CDR3 length: 17 amino acids. In germline, CDR1 is MNHEY, CDR2 SMNVEV (reference sequence). The trim removed 8 bases at V and 0 bases at J, leaving 10 bases unmatched. CDR3 loop: CASGRQRGVSNTGELFF. CDR3 in DNA: TGTGCCAGCGGCCGGCAGCGGGGGGTCTCGAACACCGGGGAGCTGTTTTTT.

This chain joins TRBV2 and TRBJ1-2; 7 bases are shared with TRBD1. The length of the CDR3 is 15 residues. V lost 6 bases, J lost 6 bases, and 13 bases stayed unmatched. Germline V gene sequence: CDR1 SNHLY, CDR2 FYNNEI. CDR3 bases: TGTGCCAGCAGAGCCGGGACAGCCTTTCGGGATGGCTACACCTTC. Amino acid sequence: CASRAGTAFRDGYTF.

This clone occurred once. This chain uses TRBV5-5 with TRBJ1-2; D unclear. V was cut by 1 base and J by 4 bases, with 11 bases left in between. CDR1 is SGHKS and CDR2 is YYEKEE in the germline V gene (reference sequence). This CDR3 spans 14 amino acids. CDR3 DNA sequence: TGTGCCAGCAGCTTGAAGACAAGTCCCTATGGCTACACCTTC. Translating gives CASSLKTSPYGYTF.

The chain recombines TRBV7-2 with TRBJ1-1; perhaps TRBD1 as D (6 bases). The CDR3 spans 16 residues. The germline V gene has CDR1 SGHTA and CDR2 FQGNSA. V dropped 5 bases and J dropped 1 base, with 17 bases sitting between them. The CDR3 nucleotides read TGTGCCAGCAGCCCTAGGCGGGGGCGGGGGAACACTGAAGCTTTCTTT. It is translated as CASSPRRGRGNTEAFF.

The genes are TRBV5-6 and TRBJ1-5, with D perhaps TRBD1 (6 bases). The V gene's germline CDR1 is SGHDT and CDR2 YYEEEE. Between the trimmed V and J ends, which lost 2 bases and 5 bases, there was a span of 14 bases. CDR3 size: 15 residues. The CDR3 nucleotides are TGTGCCAGCAGCTTCGGTAACAGGGAGCATCAGCCCCAGCATTTT. Residues: CASSFGNREHQPQHF.

The chain uses TRBV7-2 and TRBJ2-2; weak D call: TRBD2 (7 bases). Germline V gene data show CDR1 as SGHTA and CDR2 as FQGNSA. The CDR3 runs to 19 residues. V was cut by 5 bases and J by 0 bases, with 22 bases left in between. The CDR3 DNA sequence: TGTGCCAGCAGCCCCTGGGGCGGGGGCCACCTTTCGAACACCGGGGAGCTGTTTTTT. Translation gives CASSPWGGGHLSNTGELFF.

To note about this clone: The sample carries other DNA sequences with the same CDR3. This sequence joins TRBV7-2 and TRBJ2-3, with TRBD2 identical over 12 bases. Germline trimming cut 3 bases from V and 6 bases from J; bases unmatched to any gene: 4. CDR3 size: 15 residues. The germline gives CDR1 SGHTA, CDR2 FQGNSA. The CDR3 sequence is CASSLTSGGRDTQYF. The CDR3 coding sequence is TGTGCCAGCAGCTTGACTAGCGGGGGACGGGATACGCAGTATTTT.

J is TRBJ1-1 and V is TRBV10-3, with 8 bases aligning to TRBD1. Germline V CDR1 and CDR2: ENHRY, SYGVKD. The CDR3 totals 14 residues. With V trimmed by 0 bases and J by 8 bases, 5 bases remained unmatched. CDR3 protein: CAISESGQGAEAFF. CDR3 in DNA: TGTGCCATCAGTGAGTCGGGCCAGGGGGCCGAAGCTTTCTTT.

This sequence joins TRBV5-1 and TRBJ2-2; D may be TRBD2 (6 bases). CDR1 and CDR2 (germline): SGHRS, YFSETQ. V dropped 5 bases and J dropped 1 base, with 6 bases sitting between them. The CDR3 consists of 13 residues. CDR3 amino acids: CASREGNTGELFF. CDR3 bases: TGCGCCAGCAGGGAGGGGAACACCGGGGAGCTGTTTTTT.

The chain is built from TRBV4-2 and TRBJ2-2, with D tentatively TRBD1 (6 bases). CDR3 length: 16 residues. Germline assignment: CDR1 LGHNA and CDR2 YNFKEQ. V shed 2 bases and J shed 2 bases, with 12 bases lying between them. The CDR3 region has the DNA TGTGCCAGCAGCCAAATAGCAGGGGAAAACACCGGGGAGCTGTTTTTT. Translating it yields CASSQIAGENTGELFF.

This clone was counted between two and nine times. V gene TRBV20-1 combines with J gene TRBJ1-2; D is undetermined. Trimming shortened V by 8 bases and J by 4 bases, and 8 bases separated the two germline ends. In germline, CDR1 is DFQATT, CDR2 SNEGSKA (reference sequence). The CDR3 is 10 residues long. The CDR3 DNA reads as TGCAGTTTGAACAGCTATGGCTACACCTTC. Its protein is CSLNSYGYTF.